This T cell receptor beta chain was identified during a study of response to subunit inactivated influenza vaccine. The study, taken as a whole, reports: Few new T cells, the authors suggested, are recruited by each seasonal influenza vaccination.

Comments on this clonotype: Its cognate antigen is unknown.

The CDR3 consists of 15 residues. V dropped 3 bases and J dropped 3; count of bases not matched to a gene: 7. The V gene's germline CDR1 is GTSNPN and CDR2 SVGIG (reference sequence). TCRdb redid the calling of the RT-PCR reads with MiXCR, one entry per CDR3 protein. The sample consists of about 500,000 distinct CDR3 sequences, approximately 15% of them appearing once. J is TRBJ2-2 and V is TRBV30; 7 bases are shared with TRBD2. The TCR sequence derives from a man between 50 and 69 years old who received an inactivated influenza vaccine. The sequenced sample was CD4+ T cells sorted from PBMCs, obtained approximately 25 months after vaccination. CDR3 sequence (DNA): TGTGCCTGGAGCCGACTAGCCTCAGACACCGGGGAGCTGTTTTTT. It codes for CAWSRLASDTGELFF.